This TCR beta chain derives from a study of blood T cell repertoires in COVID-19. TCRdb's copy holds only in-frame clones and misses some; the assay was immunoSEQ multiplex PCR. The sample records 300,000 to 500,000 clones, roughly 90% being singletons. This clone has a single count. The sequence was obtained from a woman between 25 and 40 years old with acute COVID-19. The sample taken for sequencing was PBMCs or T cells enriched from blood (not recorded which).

The CDR3 is CATRGGTAYEQYF. In DNA, the CDR3 is TGTGCCACCCGAGGGGGCACCGCCTACGAGCAGTACTTC. The V call is TRBV15, the J call TRBJ2-7; 7 bases line up with TRBD1. The CDR3 is made up of 13 amino acids. Germline CDR1 is LNHNV and CDR2 is YYDKDF (reference sequence). V lost 8 bases and J lost 2; bases outside the gene matches: 6.